A selection of T cell receptor beta chains follows, all from one sample in a study of shared clonotypes between healthy human individuals. Profiling relied on immunoSEQ multiplex PCR, and the TCRdb table lists in-frame clones only, not all of them. The sample holds around 610,000 clones, approximately 96% seen once. Sequenced: naive CD8+ T cells sorted from blood. These receptors came from a woman under 40 in good health. Both conserved end residues are part of each CDR3. A D gene is named only where the DNA matches it firmly.

V gene,J gene,D gene,CDR3 DNA,CDR3 protein
TRBV5-1,TRBJ2-6,TRBD1,TGCGCCAGCAGCTTCGACAGGGACTCTGGGGCCAACGTCCTGACTTTC,CASSFDRDSGANVLTF
TRBV4-1,TRBJ2-7,.,TGCGCCAGCAGCCAAGCGCAGCTTCCCTACGAGCAGTACTTC,CASSQAQLPYEQYF
TRBV15,TRBJ2-7,TRBD1,TGTGCCACCAGCAGTACAGGGGTACGCTACGAGCAGTACTTC,CATSSTGVRYEQYF
TRBV28,TRBJ1-2,.,TGTGCCAGCAGCCGGTCCCCCTATGGCTACACCTTC,CASSRSPYGYTF
TRBV2,TRBJ2-1,TRBD1,TGTGCCAGCAGCGGCAGGGGGCCCAGCTCCTACAATGAGCAGTTCTTC,CASSGRGPSSYNEQFF
TRBV28,TRBJ1-5,.,TGTGCCAGCAGTTTTGGGATCCGGAATCAGCCCCAGCATTTT,CASSFGIRNQPQHF
TRBV11-2,TRBJ1-2,TRBD1,TGTGCCAGCAGCCTAGGTGGGACAGGGTACGGCTACACCTTC,CASSLGGTGYGYTF
TRBV5-4,TRBJ2-7,TRBD1,TGTGCCAGCAGCGGGTGGAGCGTGACAGGGCACTCTTACGAGCAGTACTTC,CASSGWSVTGHSYEQYF
TRBV28,TRBJ2-1,TRBD2,TGTGCCAGCAGTTTTATCTCGGGGGGTGAGCAGTTCTTC,CASSFISGGEQFF
TRBV14,TRBJ2-7,TRBD1,TGTGCCAGCAGCCAGCACAGGGGATCCTACGAGCAGTACTTC,CASSQHRGSYEQYF
TRBV28,TRBJ2-5,.,TGTGCCAGCAGTTCCCGAACACAAGAGACCCAGTACTTC,CASSSRTQETQYF
TRBV19,TRBJ2-7,.,TGTGCCAGTAGTATACGCGGGACAGCTTTGGACGAGCAGTACTTC,CASSIRGTALDEQYF
TRBV30,TRBJ1-3,.,TGTGCCTGGAGTTTACTTTGGGACGGTGGAAACACCATATATTTT,CAWSLLWDGGNTIYF
TRBV27,TRBJ2-5,TRBD2,TGTGCCAGCAGCCGAACCGGGACTAGCGGCTACCAAGAGACCCAGTACTTC,CASSRTGTSGYQETQYF
TRBV7-6,TRBJ2-3,.,TGTGCCAGCACGCCCACTCCCCTAGACACAGATACGCAGTATTTT,CASTPTPLDTDTQYF